This T cell receptor beta chain was recorded in a study of T cell responses to AZD1222 COVID-19 vaccine. Findings and limits, study-wide: Nearly half of unique spike-specific TCRs reportedly avoided B.1.351 and B.1.1.7 mutated regions.

On this clone: What it binds is not known.

The data were produced by immunoSEQ multiplex PCR, yet TCRdb's version contains in-frame clones alone and is incomplete. Of about 110,000 clones detected, around 90% appear once; the ten largest clones hold 7.5% to 9%. CDR3 size: 15 residues. The ends were cut back, 4 bases at V and 0 bases at J, with 10 bases in the middle. Per germline, CDR1 MNHEY and CDR2 SVGAGI. V and J are TRBV6-5 and TRBJ1-3; D gene ambiguous. The specimen comprised peripheral blood, sampled on day 0 of AZD1222 vaccination. This TCR was recovered from an adult in good health. The CDR3: CASSSRPDSGNTIYF. The CDR3 DNA reads TGTGCCAGCAGTTCCCGACCCGACTCTGGAAACACCATATATTTT.